This TCR beta chain came from a study of T cell changes during pregnancy in multiple sclerosis. Libraries were prepared by immunoSEQ multiplex PCR; TCRdb keeps only in-frame clonotypes and omits some of them. Found here are 50,000 to 75,000 clones, roughly 93% of them singletons; the top ten hold around 2.5%. This CDR3 has 18 amino acids. V lost 0 bases and J lost 0, with 15 bases in between. Germline lookup yields CDR1 MGHRA and CDR2 YSYEKL. The input for sequencing was CD8+ T cells from peripheral blood mononuclear cells, taken in the third trimester of pregnancy. This chain links TRBV4-1 with TRBJ2-1; D is undetermined. The sequence came from a female donor with multiple sclerosis, enrolled in a pregnancy study. In DNA form, the CDR3 reads TGCGCCAGCAGCCAAGATGATTCCACCCATAGCTCCTACAATGAGCAGTTCTTC. Amino acids: CASSQDDSTHSSYNEQFF.